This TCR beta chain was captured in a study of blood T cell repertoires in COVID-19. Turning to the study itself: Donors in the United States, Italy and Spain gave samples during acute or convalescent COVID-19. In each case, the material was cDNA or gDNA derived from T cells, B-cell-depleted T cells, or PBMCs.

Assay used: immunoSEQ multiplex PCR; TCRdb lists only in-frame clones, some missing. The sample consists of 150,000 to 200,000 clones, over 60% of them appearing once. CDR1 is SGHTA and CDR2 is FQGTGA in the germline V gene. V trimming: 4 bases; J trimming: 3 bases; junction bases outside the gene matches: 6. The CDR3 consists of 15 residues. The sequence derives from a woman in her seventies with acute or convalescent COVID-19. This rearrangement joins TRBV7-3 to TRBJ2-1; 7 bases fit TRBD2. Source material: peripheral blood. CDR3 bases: TGTGCCAGCAGCTGGGGAGCGGGGAACTACAATGAGCAGTTCTTC. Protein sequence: CASSWGAGNYNEQFF.